The clone carrying this T cell receptor (beta chain) appeared many times. Its target is unknown. Germline lookup yields CDR1 LNHNV and CDR2 YYDKDF (reference sequence). The CDR3 runs to 18 residues. The V gene lost 0 bases and the J gene lost 0 bases, with 12 bases spanning the gap. The sample belongs to a study of T-cell reconstitution after alpha-beta-depleted transplantation in children. Study-wide results and limits: Newly produced T cells mostly provided counts and TCRbeta diversity after one year, as hyperexpanded clones declined.

As it was prepared, the TCRbeta library received unique molecular identifiers. TCRdb called the PCR reads again in MiXCR, with one record for every CDR3 protein. The profile covers 140,000 or so distinct CDR3 sequences, with 7.5% to 9% appearing a single time and around 18% taken by the ten largest. The chain links TRBV15 to TRBJ2-6, with D possibly TRBD1 on 6 matching bases. This receptor was taken from a female patient aged 2-10 years who had a stem cell transplant for congenital amegakaryocytic thrombocytopenia, so the T cells may come from the graft donor. The material sequenced was PBMCs, mostly from graft donor cells, taken 180 days after TCRalphabeta/CD19-depleted stem cell transplant. CDR3 sequence (DNA): TGTGCCACCAGCAGAGATGGACAGTTAAGCTCTGGGGCCAACGTCCTGACTTTC. Encoded protein: CATSRDGQLSSGANVLTF. Looking up the rest from reference TRBV15 and TRBJ2-6 gives the full variable domain: DAMVIQNPRYQVTQFGKPVTLSCSQTLNHNVMYWYQQKSSQAPKLLFHYYDKDFNNEADTPDNFQSRRPNTSFCFLDIRSPGLGDTAMYLCATSRDGQLSSGANVLTFGAGSRLTVL.